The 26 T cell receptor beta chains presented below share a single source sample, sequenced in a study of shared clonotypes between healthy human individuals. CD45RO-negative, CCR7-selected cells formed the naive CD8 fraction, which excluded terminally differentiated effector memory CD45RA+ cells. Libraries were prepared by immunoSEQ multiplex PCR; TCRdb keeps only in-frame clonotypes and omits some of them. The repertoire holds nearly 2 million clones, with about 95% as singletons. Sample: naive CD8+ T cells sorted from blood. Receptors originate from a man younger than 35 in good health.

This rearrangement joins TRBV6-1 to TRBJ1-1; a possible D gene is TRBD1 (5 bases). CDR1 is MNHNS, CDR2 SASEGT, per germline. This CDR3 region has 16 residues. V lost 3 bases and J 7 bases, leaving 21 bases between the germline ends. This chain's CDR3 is CASSDTLPGPGYEAFF. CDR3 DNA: TGTGCCAGCAGTGACACACTCCCGGGACCTGGATATGAAGCTTTCTTT.

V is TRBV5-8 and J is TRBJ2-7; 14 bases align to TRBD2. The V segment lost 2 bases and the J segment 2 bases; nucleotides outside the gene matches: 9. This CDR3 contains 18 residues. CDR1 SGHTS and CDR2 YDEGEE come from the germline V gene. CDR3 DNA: TGTGCCAGCAGCTTAGGGGGACTAGCGGGAGTTAGGGCCTACGAGCAGTACTTC. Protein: CASSLGGLAGVRAYEQYF. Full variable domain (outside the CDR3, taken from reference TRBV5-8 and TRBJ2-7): EAGVTQSPTHLIKTRGQQATLRCSPISGHTSVYWYQQALGLGLQFLLWYDEGEERNRGNFPPRFSGRQFPNYSSELNVNALELEDSALYLCASSLGGLAGVRAYEQYFGPGTRLTVT.

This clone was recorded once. CDR3 sequence reads: CASSLGEGETFF. The CDR3 DNA reads TGTGCCAGCAGTTTAGGTGAAGGGGAAACTTTCTTT. The rearrangement joins TRBV27 to TRBJ1-1, with D possibly TRBD1 on 5 matching bases. The CDR3 runs to 12 residues. The V gene lost 2 bases and the J gene lost 12 bases, with 13 bases spanning the gap. CDR1 is MNHEY and CDR2 is SMNVEV in the germline V gene (reference sequence).

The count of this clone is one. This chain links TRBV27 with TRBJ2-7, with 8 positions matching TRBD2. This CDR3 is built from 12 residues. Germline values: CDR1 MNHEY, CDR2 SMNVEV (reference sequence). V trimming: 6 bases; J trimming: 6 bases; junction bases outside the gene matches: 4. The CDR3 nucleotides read TGTGCCAGCAGCAGCGGGGGATCCGAGCAGTACTTC. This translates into CASSSGGSEQYF.

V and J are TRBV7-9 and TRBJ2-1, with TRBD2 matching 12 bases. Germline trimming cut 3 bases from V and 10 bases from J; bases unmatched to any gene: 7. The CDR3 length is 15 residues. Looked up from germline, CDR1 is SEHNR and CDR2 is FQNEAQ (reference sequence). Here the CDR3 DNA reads TGTGCCAGCAGCTTTCTAGCGGGAGGGCCTGGGGAGCAGTTCTTC. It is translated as CASSFLAGGPGEQFF.

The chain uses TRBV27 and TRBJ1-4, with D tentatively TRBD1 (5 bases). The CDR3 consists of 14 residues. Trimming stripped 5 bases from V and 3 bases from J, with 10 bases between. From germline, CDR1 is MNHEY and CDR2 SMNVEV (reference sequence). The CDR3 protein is CASSIGVANEKLFF. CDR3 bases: TGTGCCAGCAGTATAGGGGTGGCTAATGAAAAACTGTTTTTT.

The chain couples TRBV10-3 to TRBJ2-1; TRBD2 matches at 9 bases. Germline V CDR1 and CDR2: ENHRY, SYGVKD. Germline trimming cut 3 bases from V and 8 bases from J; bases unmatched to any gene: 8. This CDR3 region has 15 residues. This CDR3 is CAISDPGTSWDEQFF. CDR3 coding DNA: TGTGCCATCAGTGACCCCGGGACTAGCTGGGATGAGCAGTTCTTC.

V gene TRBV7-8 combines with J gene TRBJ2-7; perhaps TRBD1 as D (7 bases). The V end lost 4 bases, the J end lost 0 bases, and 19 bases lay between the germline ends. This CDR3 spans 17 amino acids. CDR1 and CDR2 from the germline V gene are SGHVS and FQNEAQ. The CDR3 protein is CASSSGGRGKDSYEQYF. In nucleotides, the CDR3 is TGTGCCAGCAGCTCAGGGGGTCGGGGGAAAGACTCCTACGAGCAGTACTTC. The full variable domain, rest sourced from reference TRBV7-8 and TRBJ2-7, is GAGVSQSPRYKVAKRGQDVALRCDPISGHVSLFWYQQALGQGPEFLTYFQNEAQLDKSGLPSDRFFAERPEGSVSTLKIQRTQQEDSAVYLCASSSGGRGKDSYEQYFGPGTRLTVT.

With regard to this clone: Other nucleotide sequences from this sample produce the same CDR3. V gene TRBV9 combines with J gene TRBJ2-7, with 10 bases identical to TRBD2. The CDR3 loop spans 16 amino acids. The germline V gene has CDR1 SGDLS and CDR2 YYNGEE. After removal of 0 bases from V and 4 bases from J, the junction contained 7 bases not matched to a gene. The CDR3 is CASSVGSSGSVYEQYF. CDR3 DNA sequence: TGTGCCAGCAGCGTAGGGTCTAGCGGGAGTGTTTACGAGCAGTACTTC.

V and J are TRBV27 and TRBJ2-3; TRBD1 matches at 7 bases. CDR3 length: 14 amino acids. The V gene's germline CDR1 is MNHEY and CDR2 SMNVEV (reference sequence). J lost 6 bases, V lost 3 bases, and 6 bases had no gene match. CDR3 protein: CASSLTGSMDTQYF. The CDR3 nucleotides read TGTGCCAGCAGTTTGACAGGGAGCATGGATACGCAGTATTTT.

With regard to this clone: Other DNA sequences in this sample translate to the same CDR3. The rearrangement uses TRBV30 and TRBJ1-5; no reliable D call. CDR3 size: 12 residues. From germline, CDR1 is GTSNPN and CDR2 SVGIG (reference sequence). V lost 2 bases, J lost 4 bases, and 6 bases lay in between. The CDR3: CAWSPGNQPQHF. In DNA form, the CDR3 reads TGTGCCTGGAGTCCGGGGAATCAGCCCCAGCATTTT.

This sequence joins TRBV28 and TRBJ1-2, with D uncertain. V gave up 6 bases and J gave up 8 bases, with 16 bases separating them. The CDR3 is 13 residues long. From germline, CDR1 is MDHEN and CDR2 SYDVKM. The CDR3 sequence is CASSPPLRWGYTF. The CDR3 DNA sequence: TGTGCCAGCAGCCCCCCCTTAAGGTGGGGCTACACCTTC.

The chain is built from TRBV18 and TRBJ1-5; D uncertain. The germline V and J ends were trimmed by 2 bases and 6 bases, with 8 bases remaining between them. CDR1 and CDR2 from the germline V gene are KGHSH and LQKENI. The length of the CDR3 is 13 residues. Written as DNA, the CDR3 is TGTGCCAGCTCACCAGAGCCGGGTCAGCCCCAGCATTTT. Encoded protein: CASSPEPGQPQHF.

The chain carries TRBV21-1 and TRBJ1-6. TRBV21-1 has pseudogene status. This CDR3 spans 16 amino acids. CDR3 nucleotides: TGTGCCAGCAGCCGAACAGCGTTGCGGGATAATTCACCCCTCCACTTT. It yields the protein CASSRTALRDNSPLHF.

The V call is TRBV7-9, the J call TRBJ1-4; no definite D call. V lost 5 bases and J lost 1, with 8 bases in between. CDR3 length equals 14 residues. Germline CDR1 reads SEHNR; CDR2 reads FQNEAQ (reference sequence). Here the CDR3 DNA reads TGTGCCAGCAGCGGCCGGATAACTAATGAAAAACTGTTTTTT. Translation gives CASSGRITNEKLFF.

DNA of the CDR3: TGTGCCAGCAGCGAGGACAGGTTCGAGACCCAGTACTTC. Its translation is CASSEDRFETQYF. The V call is TRBV7-3, the J call TRBJ2-5; TRBD1 agrees at 7 bases. V shed 5 bases and J 5 bases; nucleotides not matched to a gene: 5. This CDR3 has 13 amino acids. Germline V lookup: CDR1 SGHTA, CDR2 FQGTGA.

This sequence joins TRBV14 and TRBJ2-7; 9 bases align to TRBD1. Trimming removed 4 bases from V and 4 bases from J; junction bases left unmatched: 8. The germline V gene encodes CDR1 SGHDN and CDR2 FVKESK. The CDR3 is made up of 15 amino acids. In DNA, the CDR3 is TGTGCCAGCAGCCCCCAAGGACAGGGGAAGTACGAGCAGTACTTC. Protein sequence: CASSPQGQGKYEQYF.

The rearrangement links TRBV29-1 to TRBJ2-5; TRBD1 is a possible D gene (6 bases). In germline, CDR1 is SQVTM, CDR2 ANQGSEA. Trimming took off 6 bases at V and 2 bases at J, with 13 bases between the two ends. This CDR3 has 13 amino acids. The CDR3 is CSVYKGQQETQYF. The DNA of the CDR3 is TGCAGCGTATACAAAGGACAGCAAGAGACCCAGTACTTC.

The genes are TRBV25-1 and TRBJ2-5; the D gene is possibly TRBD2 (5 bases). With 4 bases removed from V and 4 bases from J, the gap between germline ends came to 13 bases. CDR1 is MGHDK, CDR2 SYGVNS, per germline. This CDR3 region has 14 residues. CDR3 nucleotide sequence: TGTGCCAGCAGTGCCTTAAACAGCGGAGAGACCCAGTACTTC. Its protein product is CASSALNSGETQYF.

Here the CDR3 DNA reads TGTGCCAGCAGTGCACCCCATCGACAGGCCGCAAACTACGAGCAGTACTTC. Translating gives CASSAPHRQAANYEQYF. The rearrangement joins TRBV28 to TRBJ2-7, with D tentatively TRBD1 (6 bases). The CDR3 sequence is 17 residues long. The V gene lost 5 bases and the J gene lost 3 bases, with 23 bases spanning the gap. Germline assignment: CDR1 MDHEN and CDR2 SYDVKM.

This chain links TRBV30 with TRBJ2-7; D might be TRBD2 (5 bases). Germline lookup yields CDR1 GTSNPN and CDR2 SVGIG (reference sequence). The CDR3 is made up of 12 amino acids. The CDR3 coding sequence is TGTGCTCTCGGCGAGGGCAGCTACGAGCAGTACTTC. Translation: CALGEGSYEQYF.

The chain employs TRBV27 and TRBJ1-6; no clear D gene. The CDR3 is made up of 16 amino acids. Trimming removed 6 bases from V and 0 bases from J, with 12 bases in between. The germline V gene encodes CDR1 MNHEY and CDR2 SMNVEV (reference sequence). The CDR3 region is CASRNSGGSYNSPLHF. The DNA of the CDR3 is TGTGCCAGCAGAAATAGTGGCGGCTCCTATAATTCACCCCTCCACTTT.

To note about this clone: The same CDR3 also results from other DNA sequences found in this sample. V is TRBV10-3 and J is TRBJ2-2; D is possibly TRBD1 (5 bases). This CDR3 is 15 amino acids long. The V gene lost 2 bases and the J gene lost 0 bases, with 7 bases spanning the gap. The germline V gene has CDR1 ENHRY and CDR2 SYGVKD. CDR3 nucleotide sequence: TGTGCCATCAGTGAGGACAGCTCGAACACCGGGGAGCTGTTTTTT. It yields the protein CAISEDSSNTGELFF.

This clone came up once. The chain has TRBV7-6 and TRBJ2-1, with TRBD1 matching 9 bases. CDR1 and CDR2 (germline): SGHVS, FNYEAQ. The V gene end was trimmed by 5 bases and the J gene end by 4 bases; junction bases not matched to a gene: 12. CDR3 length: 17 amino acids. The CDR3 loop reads CASSARTGANEYNEQFF. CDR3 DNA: TGTGCCAGCAGCGCCCGGACAGGGGCAAATGAGTACAATGAGCAGTTCTTC.

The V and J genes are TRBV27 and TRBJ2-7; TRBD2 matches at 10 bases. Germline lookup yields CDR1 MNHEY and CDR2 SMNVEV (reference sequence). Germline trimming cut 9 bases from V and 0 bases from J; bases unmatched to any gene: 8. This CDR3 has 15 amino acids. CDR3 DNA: TGTGCCAGTGCTAAAGGACTAGCGGCCTCCTACGAGCAGTACTTC. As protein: CASAKGLAASYEQYF.

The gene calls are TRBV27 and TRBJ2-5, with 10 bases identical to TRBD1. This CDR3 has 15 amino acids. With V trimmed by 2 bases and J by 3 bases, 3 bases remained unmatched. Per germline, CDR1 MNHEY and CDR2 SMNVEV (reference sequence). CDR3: CASSLATGGEETQYF. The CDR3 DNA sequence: TGTGCCAGCAGTTTAGCGACAGGGGGCGAAGAGACCCAGTACTTC.